Presented here are 22 T cell receptor beta chains from one specimen sequenced in a study of blood T cell repertoires in COVID-19. Measured with immunoSEQ multiplex PCR; TCRdb has only the in-frame clones, and not every one. The sample lists under 100,000 clones; over 75% were seen once. Sequencing was performed on peripheral blood. These receptors originate from a man aged 50 or older with acute or convalescent COVID-19.

This sequence joins TRBV25-1 and TRBJ2-7; 11 bases match TRBD2. There are 18 residues in the CDR3. Germline V gene sequence: CDR1 MGHDK, CDR2 SYGVNS. V trimming: 1 base; J trimming: 5 bases; junction bases outside the gene matches: 13. CDR3 region: CASSESKAGTSGSHEQYF. The CDR3 nucleotides read TGTGCCAGCAGTGAATCGAAAGCCGGAACTAGCGGGAGCCACGAGCAGTACTTC.

This chain links TRBV11-2 with TRBJ1-2; tentative D call: TRBD1 (5 bases). Trimming pared 4 bases from V and 5 bases from J, leaving 14 bases between. This CDR3 is 14 amino acids long. Germline-derived CDR1 and CDR2 are SGHAT and FQNNGV. The CDR3 spells CASSSGISTYGYTF. CDR3 DNA: TGTGCCAGCAGCTCAGGGATCTCAACTTATGGCTACACCTTC.

The rearrangement links TRBV7-8 to TRBJ1-1; TRBD1 might be the D (5 bases). Trimming took 4 bases from V and 4 from J, leaving 13 bases between them. The CDR3 consists of 14 residues. Germline V gene data show CDR1 as SGHVS and CDR2 as FQNEAQ. The CDR3 nucleotides read TGTGCCAGCAGCTCCAGGGCAGGAGCCACTGAAGCTTTCTTT. Translating gives CASSSRAGATEAFF.

The chain joins TRBV7-2 to TRBJ2-3; a weak D match, TRBD2 (7 bases). Trimming took 5 bases from V and 2 from J, leaving 20 bases between them. Germline V gene lookup returns CDR1 SGHTA and CDR2 FQGNSA. This CDR3 spans 17 amino acids. The CDR3 loop is CASSVWGGAELTDTQYF. CDR3 DNA: TGTGCCAGCAGCGTATGGGGGGGGGCGGAGCTCACAGATACGCAGTATTTT.

The chain's CDR3 is CASSLGGGETQYF. DNA of the CDR3: TGTGCCAGCAGTTTAGGGGGAGGAGAGACCCAGTACTTC. This chain links TRBV12-3 or TRBV12-4 with TRBJ2-5, with D possibly matching TRBD2 (6 bases). This CDR3 has 13 amino acids. Trimming took off 1 base at V and 4 bases at J, with 7 bases between the two ends.

The chain is built from TRBV11-3 and TRBJ2-1, with 7 bases fitting TRBD2. J was trimmed by 5 bases and V by 4 bases; bases with no gene match: 11. Germline loops: CDR1 SGHNT, CDR2 YENEEA. This CDR3 is built from 16 residues. CDR3 loop: CASSSPREGKDNEQFF. The DNA for the CDR3 is TGTGCCAGCAGCTCTCCGAGGGAGGGGAAGGACAATGAGCAGTTCTTC.

The table lists this clone with a count of one. The V call is TRBV19, the J call TRBJ2-7; a possible D gene is TRBD1 (6 bases). The CDR3 covers 13 residues. Germline CDR1 reads LNHDA; CDR2 reads SQIVND (reference sequence). The V end lost 6 bases, the J end lost 5 bases, and 14 bases lay between the germline ends. DNA for the CDR3: TGTGCCAGTAGCTTTGGGGGCGGTGACGAGCAGTACTTC. It translates to CASSFGGGDEQYF. Based on the CDR3 plus reference TRBV19 and TRBJ2-7, the full variable domain is DGGITQSPKYLFRKEGQNVTLSCEQNLNHDAMYWYRQDPGQGLRLIYYSQIVNDFQKGDIAEGYSVSREKKESFPLTVTSAQKNPTAFYLCASSFGGGDEQYFGPGTRLTVT.

Notes on this clone: The same CDR3 arises from other DNA sequences in this sample as well. The rearrangement uses TRBV2 and TRBJ2-2; D might be TRBD1 (6 bases). CDR1 is SNHLY, CDR2 FYNNEI, per germline. CDR3 size: 18 residues. The germline V and J ends were trimmed by 0 bases and 0 bases, with 14 bases remaining between them. The CDR3 protein is CASSEAPRTGTNTGELFF. The CDR3 coding sequence is TGTGCCAGCAGTGAAGCGCCGCGAACAGGGACGAACACCGGGGAGCTGTTTTTT.

This clone was detected only a few times. The CDR3 spells CASSALLAGGPGELFF. The CDR3 DNA sequence: TGTGCCAGCAGTGCTCTACTAGCGGGAGGGCCCGGGGAGCTGTTTTTT. V gene TRBV27 combines with J gene TRBJ2-2, with TRBD2 identical over 13 bases. Germline CDR1 reads MNHEY; CDR2 reads SMNVEV (reference sequence). J gave up 6 bases and V 5 bases, and 6 bases lay outside the gene matches. The CDR3 loop spans 16 amino acids.

This rearrangement joins TRBV12-3 or TRBV12-4 to TRBJ1-4, with D hard to call. V shed 4 bases and J shed 5 bases, with 8 bases lying between them. This CDR3 is built from 13 residues. The DNA of the CDR3 is TGTGCCAGCAGTTCACAGAGAAATGAAAAACTGTTTTTT. It translates to CASSSQRNEKLFF.

This clone has a handful of counts. V and J are TRBV7-9 and TRBJ2-7; no definite D call. CDR1 and CDR2 from the germline V gene are SEHNR and FQNEAQ (reference sequence). The CDR3 covers 14 residues. V lost 1 base and J 1 base, leaving 8 bases between the germline ends. CDR3 region: CASSLGAPSYEQYF. CDR3 sequence (DNA): TGTGCCAGCAGCTTAGGGGCCCCATCCTACGAGCAGTACTTC.

The chain combines TRBV11-2 with TRBJ1-1, with 7 bases identical to TRBD1. The germline gives CDR1 SGHAT, CDR2 FQNNGV. The CDR3 spans 15 residues. Germline trimming cut 6 bases from V and 1 base from J; bases unmatched to any gene: 8. The CDR3, as DNA: TGTGCCAGCAGGGGAGACAGGGAAACGAACACTGAAGCTTTCTTT. Protein: CASRGDRETNTEAFF.

The V gene is TRBV2, the J gene TRBJ1-6; 9 bases fit TRBD1. The CDR3 has 14 residues. The J segment lost 10 bases and the V segment lost 1 base, leaving 2 bases of the junction unmatched. CDR1 is SNHLY and CDR2 is FYNNEI in the germline V gene. The CDR3 nucleotides read TGTGCCAGCAGTGAAGGGACAGGGGTGTCACCCCTCCACTTT. As protein: CASSEGTGVSPLHF.

The rearrangement uses TRBV25-1 and TRBJ2-3; 9 bases are shared with TRBD1. Germline CDR1 MGHDK, CDR2 SYGVNS. V shed 2 bases, J shed 9 bases, and the junction held 15 bases outside the gene matches. The CDR3 sequence is 17 residues long. This CDR3 is CASSEIMAGTGKATQYF. For the CDR3, the DNA is TGTGCCAGCAGTGAAATTATGGCCGGGACAGGGAAGGCGACGCAGTATTTT.

J is TRBJ2-5 and V is TRBV5-5; 10 positions match TRBD2. This CDR3 contains 18 residues. After removal of 0 bases from V and 5 bases from J, the junction contained 13 bases not matched to a gene. Germline V lookup: CDR1 SGHKS, CDR2 YYEKEE (reference sequence). The CDR3 sequence is CASSLAPSSGRRQETQYF. For the CDR3, the DNA is TGTGCCAGCAGCTTGGCCCCCTCTAGCGGGAGAAGACAGGAGACCCAGTACTTC.

The genes are TRBV5-1 and TRBJ1-1; D is uncertain. Germline-derived CDR1 and CDR2 are SGHRS and YFSETQ. This CDR3 is 13 amino acids long. The V gene lost 1 base and the J gene lost 4 bases, with 8 bases spanning the gap. The CDR3 DNA follows: TGCGCCAGCAGCTTGCCAGGTGGCACTGAAGCTTTCTTT. Amino acid sequence: CASSLPGGTEAFF.

V is TRBV6-6 and J is TRBJ2-2; 11 nucleotides align to TRBD2. The V and J ends lost 7 bases and 7 bases, in that order; junction bases with no gene match: 5. CDR3 size: 14 residues. Looked up from germline, CDR1 is MNHNY and CDR2 is SVGAGI (reference sequence). The CDR3 reads CASTTSGTGGELFF. The CDR3 region has the DNA TGTGCCAGCACGACTAGCGGGACCGGCGGGGAGCTGTTTTTT.

This chain connects TRBV9 to TRBJ1-1; possibly TRBD1 for D (5 bases). The germline V gene has CDR1 SGDLS and CDR2 YYNGEE. This CDR3 spans 14 amino acids. V lost 4 bases and J 0 bases, leaving 10 bases between the germline ends. CDR3 sequence (DNA): TGTGCCAGCAGCCCAGAGACAGTGAACACTGAAGCTTTCTTT. It codes for CASSPETVNTEAFF.

This chain links TRBV2 with TRBJ1-1, with 7 nucleotides matching TRBD1. CDR1 SNHLY and CDR2 FYNNEI come from the germline V gene. The length of the CDR3 is 12 residues. V was pared by 2 bases and J by 13 bases, with 7 bases of the junction left unmatched. The CDR3 protein is CASSETDRVDFF. In DNA, the CDR3 is TGTGCCAGCAGTGAAACCGACAGGGTTGATTTCTTT.

This sequence joins TRBV11-2 and TRBJ1-1; 9 bases match TRBD1. Germline CDR1 and CDR2: SGHAT and FQNNGV. J lost 4 bases, V lost 3 bases, and 6 bases had no gene match. This CDR3 has 15 residues. The DNA for the CDR3 is TGTGCCAGCAGCTTTCAGGGACAGGGCGGCACTGAAGCTTTCTTT. It encodes CASSFQGQGGTEAFF.

The chain links TRBV25-1 to TRBJ2-7; possibly TRBD2 for D (5 bases). Germline CDR1 MGHDK, CDR2 SYGVNS. The CDR3 is 12 residues long. Trimming left V 6 bases short and J 4 bases short, with 10 bases between. The CDR3, as DNA: TGTGCCAGCAGCCCGGGGTCGTACGAGCAGTACTTC. This codes for CASSPGSYEQYF.

This chain joins TRBV7-7 and TRBJ2-7, with D possibly being TRBD1 (6 bases). Germline V lookup: CDR1 SSHAT, CDR2 FNYEAQ (reference sequence). The V gene lost 1 base and the J gene lost 12 bases, with 22 bases spanning the gap. The CDR3 length is 15 residues. In DNA form, the CDR3 reads TGTGCCAGCAGCTTAGGGCCTTCTGGACAGCACCTTATGTACTTC. Its protein product is CASSLGPSGQHLMYF. The entire variable domain, with the rest obtained from reference TRBV7-7 and TRBJ2-7, is as follows: GAGVSQSPRYKVTKRGQDVTLRCDPISSHATLYWYQQALGQGPEFLTYFNYEAQPDKSGLPSDRFSAERPEGSISTLTIQRTEQRDSAMYRCASSLGPSGQHLMYFGPGTRLTVT.